Sequencing of this T cell receptor (beta chain) was carried out in a study of vaccination and CD4 T cells after COVID-19. About the study: The post-COVID sampling time was a median around 91 days after diagnosis, ranging from 35 to 161.

The positive PCR dates, which preceded the US Alpha, Beta and Delta variants, fell between March and December 2020. TCRdb re-analysed the PCR reads in MiXCR, keeping a single row per CDR3 protein. This table has 15,000 to 20,000 distinct CDR3 sequences, roughly 60% appearing once. The CDR3 sequence is 16 residues long. From germline, CDR1 is DFQATT and CDR2 SNEGSKA (reference sequence). With 1 base clipped from V and 2 bases from J, the junction kept 6 bases outside the gene matches. This clonotype was detected only a few times. The V call is TRBV20-1, the J call TRBJ2-3; 10 nucleotides agree with TRBD2. This TCR was recovered from a human donor who had recovered from COVID-19. The sample here was CD4+ T cells from blood, taken after SARS-CoV-2 vaccination. The CDR3 DNA reads TGCAGTGCTAGAGCCCCCGGGACTAGCGCCACAGATACGCAGTATTTT. Its protein is CSARAPGTSATDTQYF.